A single sample is the source of the 21 T cell receptor beta chains below, sequenced in a study of blood T cell repertoires in COVID-19. Profiled with immunoSEQ multiplex PCR; TCRdb holds only in-frame clones, not every one. The sample records fewer than 100,000 clones, approximately 80% being singletons. Sequenced sample: peripheral blood. These receptors were taken from a woman in her 70s with acute or convalescent COVID-19.

V and J are TRBV7-2 and TRBJ2-5, with D maybe TRBD2 (6 bases). The CDR3 has 13 residues. Germline V gene sequence: CDR1 SGHTA, CDR2 FQGNSA. The germline V and J ends were trimmed by 5 bases and 4 bases, with 11 bases remaining between them. The CDR3 sequence is CASSGRLGETQYF. The CDR3 region has the DNA TGTGCCAGCAGCGGGAGGCTTGGAGAGACCCAGTACTTC.

J is TRBJ1-1 and V is TRBV4-3; a weak D match, TRBD1 (5 bases). The CDR3 totals 12 residues. CDR1 and CDR2 (germline): LGHNA, YSLEER. V was trimmed by 7 bases and J by 0 bases, leaving 6 bases between them. The CDR3 loop reads CASTGMNTEAFF. The DNA for the CDR3 is TGCGCCAGCACAGGGATGAACACTGAAGCTTTCTTT.

Note on this clone: The sample has other DNA sequences that encode this CDR3 too. V and J are TRBV27 and TRBJ2-1; 14 bases map to TRBD2. Germline lookup yields CDR1 MNHEY and CDR2 SMNVEV (reference sequence). With 6 bases clipped from V and 6 bases from J, the junction kept 4 bases outside the gene matches. The CDR3 has 15 residues. CDR3 sequence (DNA): TGTGCCAGCAGCTTGACTAGCGGGGGGGCCAATGAGCAGTTCTTC. Amino acid sequence: CASSLTSGGANEQFF.

This rearrangement joins TRBV5-1 to TRBJ2-7, with 7 bases identical to TRBD1. Germline V gene lookup returns CDR1 SGHRS and CDR2 YFSETQ. V shed 4 bases and J 2 bases; nucleotides not matched to a gene: 6. This CDR3 is built from 14 residues. The CDR3 nucleotides read TGCGCCAGCAGCCCGACGGGACAGACCTACGAGCAGTACTTC. It codes for CASSPTGQTYEQYF.

In this sample, this clone turned up a few times. The V gene is TRBV30, the J gene TRBJ1-2, with D tentatively TRBD1 (5 bases). This CDR3 has 12 residues. The germline V gene encodes CDR1 GTSNPN and CDR2 SVGIG (reference sequence). The V end was cut by 4 bases, the J end by 4 bases, with 10 bases between. CDR3 protein: CAWTTGVYGYTF. CDR3 nucleotides: TGTGCCTGGACAACGGGGGTCTATGGCTACACCTTC.

The DNA of the CDR3 is TGTGCCAGTAGCCCCTTAGCGGGGGGGCAATACAATGAGCAGTTCTTC. Its translation is CASSPLAGGQYNEQFF. The chain combines TRBV19 with TRBJ2-1; TRBD2 aligns across 11 bases. After removal of 6 bases from V and 4 bases from J, the junction contained 8 bases not matched to a gene. The CDR3 totals 16 residues. Germline V gene data show CDR1 as LNHDA and CDR2 as SQIVND (reference sequence).

The gene calls are TRBV11-3 and TRBJ2-3; weak D call: TRBD1 (6 bases). CDR1 is SGHNT and CDR2 is YENEEA in the germline V gene. The length of the CDR3 is 11 residues. Trimming took 8 bases from V and 4 from J, leaving 7 bases between them. DNA for the CDR3: TGTGCCAGCCAGGGGTCAGATACGCAGTATTTT. Translated: CASQGSDTQYF.

V gene TRBV23-1 combines with J gene TRBJ1-1; no firm D call. TRBV23-1 counts as an open reading frame of uncertain function. Trimming left V 3 bases short and J 2 bases short, with 13 bases between. The CDR3 is made up of 15 amino acids. CDR3: CASSHTSPPNTEAFF. DNA for the CDR3: TGCGCCAGCAGTCACACTTCACCGCCCAACACTGAAGCTTTCTTT.

The chain combines TRBV29-1 with TRBJ2-1, with a possible D match to TRBD1 (5 bases). The CDR3 runs 12 residues. Germline loops: CDR1 SQVTM, CDR2 ANQGSEA. With 7 bases removed from V and 6 bases from J, the gap between germline ends came to 13 bases. The DNA of the CDR3 is TGCAGCGCACGGCAAGGGGTCAATGAGCAGTTCTTC. This gives the protein CSARQGVNEQFF.

The V and J genes are TRBV2 and TRBJ1-4; 7 bases match TRBD1. The CDR3 has 15 residues. V lost 5 bases, J lost 8 bases, and 11 bases stayed unmatched. Per germline, CDR1 SNHLY and CDR2 FYNNEI. The CDR3 region is CASSLSRRGREKLFF. CDR3 coding DNA: TGTGCCAGCAGTCTATCCCGAAGGGGGCGAGAAAAACTGTTTTTT.

The chain is built from TRBV5-6 and TRBJ2-2; 12 nucleotides align to TRBD2. J gave up 3 bases and V 6 bases, and 3 bases lay outside the gene matches. The CDR3 extends over 15 amino acids. In germline, CDR1 is SGHDT, CDR2 YYEEEE. Here the CDR3 DNA reads TGTGCCAGCATCGGGACTAGCGGGCACACCGGGGAGCTGTTTTTT. It yields the protein CASIGTSGHTGELFF.

In DNA form, the CDR3 reads TGTGCCAGTAACCGAGCGGGGACGAACACCGGGGAGCTGTTTTTT. It specifies CASNRAGTNTGELFF. The V and J genes are TRBV19 and TRBJ2-2, with 7 bases matching TRBD2. The CDR3 is 15 residues long. The germline V gene encodes CDR1 LNHDA and CDR2 SQIVND (reference sequence). Unmatched junction bases numbered 5, after V lost 7 bases and J lost 0 bases.

V is TRBV11-2 and J is TRBJ1-3; tentative D call: TRBD1 (5 bases). From germline, CDR1 is SGHAT and CDR2 FQNNGV. CDR3 size: 16 residues. Trimming left V 0 bases short and J 2 bases short, with 11 bases between. CDR3: CASSLDGGAPGNTIYF. CDR3 in DNA: TGTGCCAGCAGCTTAGACGGCGGGGCTCCTGGAAACACCATATATTTT.

This chain uses TRBV19 with TRBJ2-1; 9 bases agree with TRBD2. Trimming cost V 2 bases and J 5 bases; bases outside gene matches: 13. Germline CDR1 and CDR2: LNHDA and SQIVND (reference sequence). The CDR3 consists of 18 residues. CDR3 sequence (DNA): TGTGCCAGTAGTATACTCCCCTTTGGGGCGGGGGGGGACAATGAGCAGTTCTTC. Translation: CASSILPFGAGGDNEQFF.

J is TRBJ1-3 and V is TRBV5-1; D is unclear. This CDR3 is 12 amino acids long. Germline V CDR1 and CDR2: SGHRS, YFSETQ. V was cut by 4 bases and J by 5 bases, with 7 bases left in between. The CDR3: CASSKSRNTIYF. The CDR3 region has the DNA TGCGCCAGCAGCAAGAGTAGAAACACCATATATTTT.

This clone has a count of ten or more. The V call is TRBV7-3, the J call TRBJ2-3, with 13 bases identical to TRBD2. The CDR3 consists of 15 residues. After removal of 5 bases from V and 6 bases from J, the junction contained 5 bases not matched to a gene. The germline V gene has CDR1 SGHTA and CDR2 FQGTGA. Here the CDR3 DNA reads TGTGCCAGCAGCCGACTAGCGGGAGGAGTTGATACGCAGTATTTT. This sequence encodes CASSRLAGGVDTQYF.

The CDR3 DNA is TGCGCCAGCAGTTTGCAGGGGTATCGAGAGACCCAGTACTTC. Its protein is CASSLQGYRETQYF. The rearrangement uses TRBV5-1 and TRBJ2-5; possibly TRBD1 for D (6 bases). Looked up from germline, CDR1 is SGHRS and CDR2 is YFSETQ. Trimming removed 5 bases from V and 4 bases from J, with 15 bases in between. This CDR3 contains 14 residues.

This clone occurred a few times. This sequence joins TRBV3-1 (or the pseudogene TRBV3-2) and TRBJ2-2; 10 bases map to TRBD2. Germline CDR1 is LGHDT and CDR2 is YNNKEL (reference sequence). V gave up 4 bases and J gave up 4 bases; unmatched junction bases: 6. CDR3 size: 16 residues. The CDR3 region is CASSRGSGGTTGELFF. In DNA form, the CDR3 reads TGTGCCAGCAGCCGGGGTAGCGGGGGGACCACCGGGGAGCTGTTTTTT.

The rearrangement uses TRBV27 and TRBJ2-4; D gene uncertain. V lost 3 bases and J 7 bases, leaving 4 bases between the germline ends. The CDR3 runs to 11 residues. The germline V gene has CDR1 MNHEY and CDR2 SMNVEV (reference sequence). CDR3 sequence: CASSFGNIQYF. CDR3 sequence (DNA): TGTGCCAGCAGTTTCGGGAACATTCAGTACTTC.

J is TRBJ2-1 and V is TRBV14; D might be TRBD2 (6 bases). Trimming removed 0 bases from V and 7 bases from J, with 16 bases in between. The V gene's germline CDR1 is SGHDN and CDR2 FVKESK. The CDR3 covers 16 residues. This CDR3 is CASSQDLPGLSNEQFF. The CDR3 DNA is TGTGCCAGCAGCCAAGACCTTCCGGGACTTTCTAATGAGCAGTTCTTC.

The rearrangement uses TRBV25-1 and TRBJ1-2; 11 positions agree with TRBD1. The J segment lost 8 bases and the V segment lost 8 bases, leaving 7 bases of the junction unmatched. Per germline, CDR1 MGHDK and CDR2 SYGVNS. The CDR3 runs to 13 residues. Here the CDR3 reads CASGGQGAGGYTF. The CDR3 DNA reads as TGTGCCAGCGGCGGACAGGGGGCTGGAGGCTACACCTTC.